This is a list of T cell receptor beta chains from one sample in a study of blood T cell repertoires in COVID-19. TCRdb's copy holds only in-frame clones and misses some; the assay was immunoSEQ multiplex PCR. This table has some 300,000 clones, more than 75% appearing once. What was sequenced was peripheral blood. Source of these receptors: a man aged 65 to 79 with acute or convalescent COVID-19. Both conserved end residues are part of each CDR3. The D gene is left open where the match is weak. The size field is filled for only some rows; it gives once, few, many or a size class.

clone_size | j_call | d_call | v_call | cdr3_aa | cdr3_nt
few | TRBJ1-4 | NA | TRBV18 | CASSPQTSNEKLFF | TGTGCCAGCTCACCCCAAACTTCTAATGAAAAACTGTTTTTT
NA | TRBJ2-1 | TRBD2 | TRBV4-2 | CASSQTSEYNEQFF | TGTGCCAGCAGCCAGACTAGCGAATACAATGAGCAGTTCTTC
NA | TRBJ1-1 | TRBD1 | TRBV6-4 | CASSARTGGGFAEAFF | TGTGCCAGCAGTGCCCGGACAGGGGGCGGGTTCGCTGAAGCTTTCTTT
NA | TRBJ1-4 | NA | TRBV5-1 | CASSFLTGPTTNEKLFF | TGCGCCAGCAGCTTTTTGACAGGCCCAACAACTAATGAAAAACTGTTTTTT
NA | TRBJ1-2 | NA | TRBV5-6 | CASSLVAGSNYGYTF | TGTGCCAGCAGCTTGGTGGCAGGGTCTAACTATGGCTACACCTTC
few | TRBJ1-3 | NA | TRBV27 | CASRGVVGNTIYF | TGTGCCAGCAGAGGGGTAGTGGGAAACACCATATATTTT
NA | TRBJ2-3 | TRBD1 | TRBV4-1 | CASSLRDRGADTQYF | TGCGCCAGCAGCCTCCGGGACAGGGGTGCAGATACGCAGTATTTT
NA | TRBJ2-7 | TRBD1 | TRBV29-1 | CSVGQGAEQYF | TGCAGCGTGGGACAGGGGGCAGAGCAGTACTTC
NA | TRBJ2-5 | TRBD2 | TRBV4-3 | CASSRVVIGASGGSETQYF | TGCGCCAGCAGCCGAGTAGTAATAGGGGCTAGCGGGGGATCAGAGACCCAGTACTTC
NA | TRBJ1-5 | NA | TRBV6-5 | CASSLNGGNQPQHF | TGTGCCAGCAGTCTAAACGGGGGCAATCAGCCCCAGCATTTT
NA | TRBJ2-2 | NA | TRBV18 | CASSPTGTGELFF | TGTGCCAGCTCACCAACAGGGACCGGGGAGCTGTTTTTT
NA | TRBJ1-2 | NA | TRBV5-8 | CASSQGEAGKVYGYTF | TGTGCCAGCAGCCAAGGTGAAGCAGGGAAGGTCTATGGCTACACCTTC
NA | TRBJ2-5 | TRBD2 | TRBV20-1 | CSASPRAGLFQETQYF | TGCAGTGCTAGTCCCCGAGCGGGGCTCTTTCAAGAGACCCAGTACTTC
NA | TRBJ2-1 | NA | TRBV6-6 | CASSGLSYNEQFF | TGTGCCAGCAGCGGACTCTCCTACAATGAGCAGTTCTTC
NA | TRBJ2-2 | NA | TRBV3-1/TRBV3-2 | CASSQDQYDTGELFF | TGTGCCAGCAGCCAAGATCAGTACGACACCGGGGAGCTGTTTTTT